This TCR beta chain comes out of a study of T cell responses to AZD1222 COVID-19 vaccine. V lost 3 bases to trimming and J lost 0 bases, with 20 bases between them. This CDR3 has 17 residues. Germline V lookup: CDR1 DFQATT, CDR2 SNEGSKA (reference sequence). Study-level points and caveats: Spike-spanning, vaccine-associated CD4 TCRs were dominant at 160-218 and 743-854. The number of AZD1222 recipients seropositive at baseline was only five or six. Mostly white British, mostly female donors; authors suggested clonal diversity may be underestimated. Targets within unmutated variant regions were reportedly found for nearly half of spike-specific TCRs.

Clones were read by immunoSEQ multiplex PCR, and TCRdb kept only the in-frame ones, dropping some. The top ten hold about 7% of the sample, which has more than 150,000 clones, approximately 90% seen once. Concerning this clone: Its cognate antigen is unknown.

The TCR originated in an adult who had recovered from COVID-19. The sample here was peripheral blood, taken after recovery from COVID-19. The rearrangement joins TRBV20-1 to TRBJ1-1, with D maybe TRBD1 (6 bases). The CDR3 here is CSASSLWGGTLNTEAFF. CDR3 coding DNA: TGCAGTGCTAGTTCACTTTGGGGGGGCACCTTGAACACTGAAGCTTTCTTT.